This TCR beta chain was sequenced for a study of cytomegalovirus exposure and HLA in healthy donors. Study-wide results and limits: Later analysis demonstrated an association between a missense DCLRE1C variant and TCR beta V- and J-gene trimming. Presence/absence comparisons presumed near-even sequencing depth among donors.

The CDR3 has 16 residues. The V gene lost 1 base and the J gene lost 0 bases, with 13 bases spanning the gap. Germline-derived CDR1 and CDR2 are SGHDN and FVKESK. About this clone: Its antigen remains unknown.

Use of 60 Vbeta and 13 Jbeta primers characterized the PCR. Sequenced by immunoSEQ multiplex PCR; TCRdb stores in-frame clones only, minus some. The data hold about 130,000 clones, with around 70% observed a single time. The sequence derives from a male donor in good health and CMV-seronegative. Sequencing was carried out using PBMCs. The chain has TRBV14 and TRBJ2-7; D not certain. CDR3 DNA sequence: TGTGCCAGCAGCCAAGCCTTCCTTCCGGGCTCCTACGAGCAGTACTTC. Translation: CASSQAFLPGSYEQYF.